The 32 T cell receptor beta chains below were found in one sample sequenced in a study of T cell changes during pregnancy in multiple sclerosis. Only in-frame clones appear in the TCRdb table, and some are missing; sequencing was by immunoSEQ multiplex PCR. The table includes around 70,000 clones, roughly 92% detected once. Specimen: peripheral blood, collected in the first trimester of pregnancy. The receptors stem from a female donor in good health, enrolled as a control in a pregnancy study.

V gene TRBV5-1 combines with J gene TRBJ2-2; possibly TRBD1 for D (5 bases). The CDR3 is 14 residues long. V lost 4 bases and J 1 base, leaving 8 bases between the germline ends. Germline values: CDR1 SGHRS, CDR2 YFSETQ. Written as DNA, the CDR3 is TGCGCCAGCAGCGCCGACAGGAACACCGGGGAGCTGTTTTTT. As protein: CASSADRNTGELFF.

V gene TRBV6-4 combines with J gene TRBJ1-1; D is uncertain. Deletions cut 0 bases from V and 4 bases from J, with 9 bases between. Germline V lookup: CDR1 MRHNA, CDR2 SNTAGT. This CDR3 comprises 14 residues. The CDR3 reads CASSDSMRGTEAFF. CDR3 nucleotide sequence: TGTGCCAGCAGTGACTCGATGCGGGGCACTGAAGCTTTCTTT.

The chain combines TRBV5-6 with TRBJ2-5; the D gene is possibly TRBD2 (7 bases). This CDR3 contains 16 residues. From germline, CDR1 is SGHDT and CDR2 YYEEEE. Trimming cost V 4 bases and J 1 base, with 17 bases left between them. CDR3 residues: CASSPGGLLGQETQYF. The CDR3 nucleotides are TGTGCCAGCAGCCCGGGGGGCCTTTTAGGCCAAGAGACCCAGTACTTC.

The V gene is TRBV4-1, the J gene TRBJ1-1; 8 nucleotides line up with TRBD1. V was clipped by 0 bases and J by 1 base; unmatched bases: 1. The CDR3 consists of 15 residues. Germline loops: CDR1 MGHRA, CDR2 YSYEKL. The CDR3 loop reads CASSQDQGANTEAFF. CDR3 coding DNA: TGCGCCAGCAGCCAAGATCAGGGGGCGAACACTGAAGCTTTCTTT.

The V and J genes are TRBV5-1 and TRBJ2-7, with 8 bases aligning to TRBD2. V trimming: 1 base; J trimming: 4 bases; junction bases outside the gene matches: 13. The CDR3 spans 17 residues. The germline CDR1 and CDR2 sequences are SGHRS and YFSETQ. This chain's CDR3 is CASSLNVGREGPYEQYF. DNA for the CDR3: TGCGCCAGCAGCTTGAATGTAGGCCGGGAGGGCCCGTACGAGCAGTACTTC.

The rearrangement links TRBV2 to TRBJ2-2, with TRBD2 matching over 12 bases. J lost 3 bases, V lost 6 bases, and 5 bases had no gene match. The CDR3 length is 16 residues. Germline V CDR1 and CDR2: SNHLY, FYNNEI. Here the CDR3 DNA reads TGTGCCAGCAGGGCTAGCGGGAGGGCCGACACCGGGGAGCTGTTTTTT. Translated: CASRASGRADTGELFF.

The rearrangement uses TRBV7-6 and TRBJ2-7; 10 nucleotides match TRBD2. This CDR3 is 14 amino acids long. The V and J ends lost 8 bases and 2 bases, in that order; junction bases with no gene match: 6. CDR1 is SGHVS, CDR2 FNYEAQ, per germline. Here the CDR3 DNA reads TGTGCCAGCTCCCCCGGGACTAGCGCCTACGAGCAGTACTTC. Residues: CASSPGTSAYEQYF. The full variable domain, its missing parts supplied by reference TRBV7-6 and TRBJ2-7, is GAGVSQSPRYKVTKRGQDVALRCDPISGHVSLYWYRQALGQGPEFLTYFNYEAQQDKSGLPNDRFSAERPEGSISTLTIQRTEQRDSAMYRCASSPGTSAYEQYFGPGTRLTVT.

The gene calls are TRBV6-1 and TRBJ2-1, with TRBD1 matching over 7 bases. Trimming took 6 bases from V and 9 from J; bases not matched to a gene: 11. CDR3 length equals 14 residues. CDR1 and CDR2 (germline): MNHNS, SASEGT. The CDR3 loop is CASRTDRAAGEQFF. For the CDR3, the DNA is TGTGCCAGCAGGACTGACAGGGCGGCGGGTGAGCAGTTCTTC.

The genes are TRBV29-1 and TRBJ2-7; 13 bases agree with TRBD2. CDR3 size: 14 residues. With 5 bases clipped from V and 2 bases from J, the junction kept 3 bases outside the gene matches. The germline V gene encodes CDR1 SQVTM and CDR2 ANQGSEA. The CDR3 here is CSVPGLAGPYEQYF. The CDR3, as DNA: TGCAGCGTTCCGGGACTAGCGGGACCCTACGAGCAGTACTTC.

In DNA form, the CDR3 reads TGTGCCAGCAGAGACACTCATCTGGGGCGGTATGGCTACACCTTC. Its protein is CASRDTHLGRYGYTF. The chain uses TRBV6-5 and TRBJ1-2, with D possibly being TRBD1 (5 bases). Germline CDR1 is MNHEY and CDR2 is SVGAGI. With 6 bases removed from V and 5 bases from J, the gap between germline ends came to 19 bases. The CDR3 is made up of 15 amino acids.

The CDR3 DNA reads TGTGCCAGCAGCGAAGGGGCTTTCACTGAAGCTTTCTTT. It is translated as CASSEGAFTEAFF. V and J are TRBV7-7 and TRBJ1-1, with a weak D call TRBD1 (5 bases). V was pared by 5 bases and J by 4 bases, with 11 bases between. The CDR3 runs to 13 residues. The V gene's germline CDR1 is SSHAT and CDR2 FNYEAQ (reference sequence).

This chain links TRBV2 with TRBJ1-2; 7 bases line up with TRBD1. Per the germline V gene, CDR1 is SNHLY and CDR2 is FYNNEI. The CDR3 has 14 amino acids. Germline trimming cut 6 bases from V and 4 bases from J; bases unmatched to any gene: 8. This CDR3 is CASRTITGVYGYTF. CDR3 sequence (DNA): TGTGCCAGCAGAACCATAACAGGGGTCTATGGCTACACCTTC.

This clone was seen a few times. The CDR3: CATGLAGFDEQFF. The CDR3 nucleotides read TGTGCCACCGGACTAGCGGGATTCGATGAGCAGTTCTTC. V is TRBV2 and J is TRBJ2-1, with 12 bases identical to TRBD2. V shed 10 bases, J shed 8 bases, and the junction held 6 bases outside the gene matches. Looked up from germline, CDR1 is SNHLY and CDR2 is FYNNEI. The CDR3 is 13 residues long.

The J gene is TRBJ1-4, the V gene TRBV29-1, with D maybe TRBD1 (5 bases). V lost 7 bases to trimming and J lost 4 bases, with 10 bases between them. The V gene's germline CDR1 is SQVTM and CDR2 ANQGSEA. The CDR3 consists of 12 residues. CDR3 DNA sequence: TGCAGCGCCGGGGGGAGTAATGAAAAACTGTTTTTT. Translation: CSAGGSNEKLFF.

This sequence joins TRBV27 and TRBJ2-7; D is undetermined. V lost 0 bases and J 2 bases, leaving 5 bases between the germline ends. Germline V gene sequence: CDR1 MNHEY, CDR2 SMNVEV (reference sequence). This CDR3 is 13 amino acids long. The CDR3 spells CASSLSSPYEQYF. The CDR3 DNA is TGTGCCAGCAGTTTATCCTCCCCCTACGAGCAGTACTTC.

The CDR3 sequence is CASSFPLHTEGGRYEQYF. The CDR3 nucleotides are TGTGCCAGCAGTTTCCCCCTTCACACGGAAGGTGGGCGTTACGAGCAGTACTTC. The chain is built from TRBV28 and TRBJ2-7; no clear D. The CDR3 consists of 18 residues. Germline loops: CDR1 MDHEN, CDR2 SYDVKM. V was clipped by 3 bases and J by 4 bases, with 25 bases between them.

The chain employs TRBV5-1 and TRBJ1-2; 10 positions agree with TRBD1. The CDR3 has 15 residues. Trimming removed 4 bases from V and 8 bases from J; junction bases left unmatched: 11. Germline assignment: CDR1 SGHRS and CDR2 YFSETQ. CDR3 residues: CASSLLTGGSGGYTF. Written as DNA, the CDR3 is TGCGCCAGCAGCCTGCTGACAGGGGGCTCGGGAGGCTACACCTTC.

The CDR3 DNA is TGTGCCAGCAGCTTAGGCGGGGTAGAAACAGATACGCAGTATTTT. This sequence encodes CASSLGGVETDTQYF. The chain carries TRBV7-9 and TRBJ2-3; D may be TRBD2 (6 bases). V lost 1 base, J lost 3 bases, and 11 bases lay in between. Germline values: CDR1 SEHNR, CDR2 FQNEAQ (reference sequence). The CDR3 has 15 residues.

For the CDR3, the DNA is TGTGCCATCAACCGGGGTATCGGGAGTATTTACGAGCAGTACTTC. This translates into CAINRGIGSIYEQYF. V gene TRBV10-3 combines with J gene TRBJ2-7, with TRBD2 as a possible D gene (6 bases). Germline V gene sequence: CDR1 ENHRY, CDR2 SYGVKD. Trimming removed 7 bases at V and 4 bases at J, with 20 bases between. The CDR3 consists of 15 residues.

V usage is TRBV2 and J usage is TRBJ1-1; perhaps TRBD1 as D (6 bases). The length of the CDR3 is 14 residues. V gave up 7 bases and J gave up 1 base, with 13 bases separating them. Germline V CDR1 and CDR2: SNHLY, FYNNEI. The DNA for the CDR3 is TGTGCCAGCACTCAGGGGTTGGAGAACACTGAAGCTTTCTTT. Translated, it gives CASTQGLENTEAFF.

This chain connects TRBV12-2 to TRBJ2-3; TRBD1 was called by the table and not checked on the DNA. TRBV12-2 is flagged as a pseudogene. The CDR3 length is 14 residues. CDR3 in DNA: TGTGCAAGTCGCCGGGACAGGCGCACAGATACGCAGTATTTT. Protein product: CASRRDRRTDTQYF.

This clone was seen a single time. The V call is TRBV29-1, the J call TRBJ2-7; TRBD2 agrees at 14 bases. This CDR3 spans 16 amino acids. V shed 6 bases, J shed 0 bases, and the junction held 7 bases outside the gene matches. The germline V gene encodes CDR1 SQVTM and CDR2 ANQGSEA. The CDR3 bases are TGCAGCGTGGGACTAGCGGGAGTACCGATCTCCTACGAGCAGTACTTC. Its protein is CSVGLAGVPISYEQYF.

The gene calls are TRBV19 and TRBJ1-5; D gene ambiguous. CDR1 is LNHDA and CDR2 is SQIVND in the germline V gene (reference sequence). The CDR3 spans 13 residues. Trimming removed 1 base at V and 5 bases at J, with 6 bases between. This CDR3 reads CASSIGRDQPQHF. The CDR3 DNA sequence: TGTGCCAGTAGTATAGGAAGAGATCAGCCCCAGCATTTT.

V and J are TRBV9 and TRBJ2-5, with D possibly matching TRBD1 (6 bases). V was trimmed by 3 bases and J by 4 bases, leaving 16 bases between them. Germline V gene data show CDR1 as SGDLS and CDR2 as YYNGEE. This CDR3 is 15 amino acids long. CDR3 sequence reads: CASSASGARGETQYF. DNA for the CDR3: TGTGCCAGCAGCGCCTCAGGGGCCCGGGGAGAGACCCAGTACTTC. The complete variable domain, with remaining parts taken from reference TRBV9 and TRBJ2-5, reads DSGVTQTPKHLITATGQRVTLRCSPRSGDLSVYWYQQSLDQGLQFLIQYYNGEERAKGNILERFSAQQFPDLHSELNLSSLELGDSALYFCASSASGARGETQYFGPGTRLLVL.

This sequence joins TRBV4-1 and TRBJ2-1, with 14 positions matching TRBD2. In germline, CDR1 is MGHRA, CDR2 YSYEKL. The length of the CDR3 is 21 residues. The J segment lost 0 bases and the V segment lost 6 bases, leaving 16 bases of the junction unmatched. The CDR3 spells CASSPLGLAGATSSSYNEQFF. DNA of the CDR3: TGCGCCAGCAGTCCCCTGGGACTAGCGGGAGCCACCTCGAGCTCCTACAATGAGCAGTTCTTC.

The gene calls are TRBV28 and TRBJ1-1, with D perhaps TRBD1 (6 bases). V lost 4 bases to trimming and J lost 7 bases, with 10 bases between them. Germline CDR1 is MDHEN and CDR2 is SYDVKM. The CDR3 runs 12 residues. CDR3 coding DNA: TGTGCCAGCAGTTACAGGGAGGGTGAAGCTTTCTTT. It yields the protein CASSYREGEAFF.

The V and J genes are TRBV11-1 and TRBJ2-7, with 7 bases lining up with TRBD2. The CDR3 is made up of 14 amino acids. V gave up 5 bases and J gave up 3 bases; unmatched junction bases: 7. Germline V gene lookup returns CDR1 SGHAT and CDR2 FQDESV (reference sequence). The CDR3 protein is CASSPLLARYEQYF. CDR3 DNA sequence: TGTGCCAGCAGCCCACTACTAGCGCGCTACGAGCAGTACTTC. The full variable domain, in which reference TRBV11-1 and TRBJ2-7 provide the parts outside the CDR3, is EAEVAQSPRYKITEKSQAVAFWCDPISGHATLYWYRQILGQGPELLVQFQDESVVDDSQLPKDRFSAERLKGVDSTLKIQPAELGDSAMYLCASSPLLARYEQYFGPGTRLTVT.

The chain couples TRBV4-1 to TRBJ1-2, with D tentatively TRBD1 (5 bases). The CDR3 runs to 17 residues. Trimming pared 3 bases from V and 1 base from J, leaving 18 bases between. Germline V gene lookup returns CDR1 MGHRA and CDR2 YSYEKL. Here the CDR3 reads CASSQGGTAFNNYGYTF. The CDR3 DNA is TGCGCCAGCAGCCAGGGAGGGACGGCTTTTAATAACTATGGCTACACCTTC.

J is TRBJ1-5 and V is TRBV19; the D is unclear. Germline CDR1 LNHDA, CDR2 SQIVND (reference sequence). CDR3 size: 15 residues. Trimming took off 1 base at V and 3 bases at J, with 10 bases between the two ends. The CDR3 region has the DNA TGTGCCAGTAGTATAGTTGGGCGGGACAATCAGCCCCAGCATTTT. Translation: CASSIVGRDNQPQHF.

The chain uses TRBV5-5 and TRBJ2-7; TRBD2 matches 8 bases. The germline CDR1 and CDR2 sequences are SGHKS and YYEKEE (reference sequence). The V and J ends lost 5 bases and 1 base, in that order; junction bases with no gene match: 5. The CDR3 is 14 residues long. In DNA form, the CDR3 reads TGTGCCAGCAGTAGCCGGGAGGGTTCCTACGAGCAGTACTTC. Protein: CASSSREGSYEQYF. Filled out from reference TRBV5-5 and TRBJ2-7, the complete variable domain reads DAGVTQSPTHLIKTRGQQVTLRCSPISGHKSVSWYQQVLGQGPQFIFQYYEKEERGRGNFPDRFSARQFPNYSSELNVNALLLGDSALYLCASSSREGSYEQYFGPGTRLTVT.

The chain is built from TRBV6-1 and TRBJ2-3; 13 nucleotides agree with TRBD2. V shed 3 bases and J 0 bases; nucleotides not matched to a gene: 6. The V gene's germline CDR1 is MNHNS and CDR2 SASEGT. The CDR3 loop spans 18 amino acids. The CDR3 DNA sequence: TGTGCCAGCAGTGAGAGGACTAGCGGGAGAACTAGCACAGATACGCAGTATTTT. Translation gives CASSERTSGRTSTDTQYF.

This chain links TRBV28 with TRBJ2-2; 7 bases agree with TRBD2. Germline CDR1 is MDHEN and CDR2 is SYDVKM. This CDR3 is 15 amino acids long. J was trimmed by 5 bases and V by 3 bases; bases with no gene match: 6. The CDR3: CASSFGWGGTGELFF. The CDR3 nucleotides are TGTGCCAGCAGTTTTGGCTGGGGGGGTACCGGGGAGCTGTTTTTT.